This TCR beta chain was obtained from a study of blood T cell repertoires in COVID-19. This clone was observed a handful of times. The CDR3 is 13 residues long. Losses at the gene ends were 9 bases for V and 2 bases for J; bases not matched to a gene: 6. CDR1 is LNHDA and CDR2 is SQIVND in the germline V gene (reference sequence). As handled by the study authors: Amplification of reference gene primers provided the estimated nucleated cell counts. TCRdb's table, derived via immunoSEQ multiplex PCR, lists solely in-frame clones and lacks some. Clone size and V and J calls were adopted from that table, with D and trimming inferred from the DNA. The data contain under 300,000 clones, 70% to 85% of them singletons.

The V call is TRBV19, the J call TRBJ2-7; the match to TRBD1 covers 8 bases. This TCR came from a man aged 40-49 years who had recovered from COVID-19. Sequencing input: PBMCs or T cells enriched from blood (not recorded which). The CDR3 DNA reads TGTGCCAGCGCCTTCAGGGGGCCCTACGAGCAGTACTTC. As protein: CASAFRGPYEQYF. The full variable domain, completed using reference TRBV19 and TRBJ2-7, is DGGITQSPKYLFRKEGQNVTLSCEQNLNHDAMYWYRQDPGQGLRLIYYSQIVNDFQKGDIAEGYSVSREKKESFPLTVTSAQKNPTAFYLCASAFRGPYEQYFGPGTRLTVT.